This T cell receptor (beta chain) was captured by sequencing in a study of identical twins. TCRdb reprocessed the 5' RACE reads with MiXCR, giving one entry per CDR3 protein. The table shows some 1,700,000 distinct CDR3 sequences, with 25% to 35% occurring only once. Findings and limits, study-wide: Out-of-frame alpha sequences common to twins exhibited a surplus of low generation probability. Conclusions were drawn cross-sectionally by statistical analysis, without following the same donors. Within beta out-of-frame sequences, the excess sharing observed between twins was weaker.

This clonotype has ten or more counts. What it binds is unknown. The receptor comes from a newborn girl in good health. Source material: cord blood.

The CDR3 reads CSVEVGDGANVLTF. Written as DNA, the CDR3 is TGCAGCGTTGAAGTAGGGGATGGGGCCAACGTCCTGACTTTC. The gene calls are TRBV29-1 and TRBJ2-6; a possible D gene is TRBD1 (5 bases). Trimming pared 1 base from V and 3 bases from J, leaving 7 bases between. The CDR3 runs to 14 residues. CDR1 and CDR2 (germline): SQVTM, ANQGSEA.